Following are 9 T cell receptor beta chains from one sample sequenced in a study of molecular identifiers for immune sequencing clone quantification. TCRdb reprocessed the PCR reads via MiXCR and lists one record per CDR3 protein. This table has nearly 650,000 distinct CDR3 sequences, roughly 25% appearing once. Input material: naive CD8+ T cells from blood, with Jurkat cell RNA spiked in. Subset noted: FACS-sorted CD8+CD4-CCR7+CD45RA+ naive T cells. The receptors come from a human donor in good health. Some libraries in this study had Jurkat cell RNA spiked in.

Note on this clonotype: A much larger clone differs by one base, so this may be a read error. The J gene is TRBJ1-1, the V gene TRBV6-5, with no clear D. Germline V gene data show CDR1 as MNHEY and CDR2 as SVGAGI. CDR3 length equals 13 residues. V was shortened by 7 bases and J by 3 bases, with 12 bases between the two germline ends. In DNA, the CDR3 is TGTGCCAGCATTTTTGATATTTACACTGAAGCTTTCTTT. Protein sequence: CASIFDIYTEAFF.

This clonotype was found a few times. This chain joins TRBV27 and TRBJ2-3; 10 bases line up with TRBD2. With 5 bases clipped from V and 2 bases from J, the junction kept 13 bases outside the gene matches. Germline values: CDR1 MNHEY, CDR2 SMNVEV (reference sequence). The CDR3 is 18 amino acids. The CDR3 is CASSPLTPSGGVTDTQYF. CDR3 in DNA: TGTGCCAGCAGTCCGCTTACCCCCAGCGGGGGGGTCACAGATACGCAGTATTTT.

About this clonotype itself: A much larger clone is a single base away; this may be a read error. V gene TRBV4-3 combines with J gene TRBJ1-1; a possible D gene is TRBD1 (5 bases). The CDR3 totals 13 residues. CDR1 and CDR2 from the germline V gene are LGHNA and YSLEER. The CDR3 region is CASSQAGNAEAFF. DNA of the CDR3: TGCGCCAGCAGCCAAGCAGGGAACGCTGAAGCTTTCTTT.

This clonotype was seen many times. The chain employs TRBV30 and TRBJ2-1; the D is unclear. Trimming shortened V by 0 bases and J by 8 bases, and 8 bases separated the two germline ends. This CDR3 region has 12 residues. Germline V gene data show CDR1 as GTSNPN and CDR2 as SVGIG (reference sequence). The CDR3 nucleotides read TGTGCCTGGAGTGTACGTCTCGATGAGCAGTTCTTC. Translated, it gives CAWSVRLDEQFF.

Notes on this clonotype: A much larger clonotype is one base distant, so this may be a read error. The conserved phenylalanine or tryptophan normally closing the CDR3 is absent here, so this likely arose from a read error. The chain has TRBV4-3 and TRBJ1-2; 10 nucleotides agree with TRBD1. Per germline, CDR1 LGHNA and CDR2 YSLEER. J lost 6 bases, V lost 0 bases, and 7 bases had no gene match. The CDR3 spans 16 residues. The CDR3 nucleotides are TGCGCCAGCAGCCAAGATCCGGGGACAGGGGTCCATGGCTACACCCTC. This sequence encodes CASSQDPGTGVHGYTL.

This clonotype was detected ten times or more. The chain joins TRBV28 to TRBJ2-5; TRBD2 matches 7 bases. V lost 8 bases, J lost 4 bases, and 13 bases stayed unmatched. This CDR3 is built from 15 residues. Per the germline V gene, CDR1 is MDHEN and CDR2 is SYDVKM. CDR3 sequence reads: CASRHHGGSGETQYF. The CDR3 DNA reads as TGTGCCAGCCGCCACCACGGGGGGAGTGGAGAGACCCAGTACTTC.

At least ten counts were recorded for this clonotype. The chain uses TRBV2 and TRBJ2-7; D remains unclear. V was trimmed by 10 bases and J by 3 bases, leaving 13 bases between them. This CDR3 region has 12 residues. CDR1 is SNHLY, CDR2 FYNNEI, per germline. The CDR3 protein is CATTSVGYEQYF. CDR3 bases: TGTGCCACCACATCGGTCGGCTACGAGCAGTACTTC.

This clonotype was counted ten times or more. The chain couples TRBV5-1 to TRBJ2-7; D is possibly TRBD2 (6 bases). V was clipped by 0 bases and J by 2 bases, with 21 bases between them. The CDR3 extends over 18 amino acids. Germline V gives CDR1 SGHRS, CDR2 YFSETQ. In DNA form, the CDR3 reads TGCGCCAGCAGCTTGGAGTCCGGGCGGCTAGCGCGACCCTACGAGCAGTACTTC. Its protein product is CASSLESGRLARPYEQYF.

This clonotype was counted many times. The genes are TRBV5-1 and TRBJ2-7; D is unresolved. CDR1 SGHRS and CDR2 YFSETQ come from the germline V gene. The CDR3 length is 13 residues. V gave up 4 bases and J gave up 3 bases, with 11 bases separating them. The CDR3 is CASSGVENYEQYF. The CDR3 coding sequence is TGCGCCAGCAGCGGGGTGGAAAACTACGAGCAGTACTTC. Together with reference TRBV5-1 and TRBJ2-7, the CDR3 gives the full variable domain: KAGVTQTPRYLIKTRGQQVTLSCSPISGHRSVSWYQQTPGQGLQFLFEYFSETQRNKGNFPGRFSGRQFSNSRSEMNVSTLELGDSALYLCASSGVENYEQYFGPGTRLTVT.